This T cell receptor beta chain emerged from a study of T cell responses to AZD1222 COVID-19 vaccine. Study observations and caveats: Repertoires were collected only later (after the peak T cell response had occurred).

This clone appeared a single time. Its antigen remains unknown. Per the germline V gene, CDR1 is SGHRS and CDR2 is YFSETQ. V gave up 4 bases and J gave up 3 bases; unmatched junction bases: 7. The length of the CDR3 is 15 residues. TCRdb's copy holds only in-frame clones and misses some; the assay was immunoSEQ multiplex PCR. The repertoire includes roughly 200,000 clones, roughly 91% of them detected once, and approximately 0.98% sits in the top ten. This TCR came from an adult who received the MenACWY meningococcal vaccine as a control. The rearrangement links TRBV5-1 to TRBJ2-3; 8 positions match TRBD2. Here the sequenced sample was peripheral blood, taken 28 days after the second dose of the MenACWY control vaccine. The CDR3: CASSPLAGSTDTQYF. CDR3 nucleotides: TGCGCCAGCAGCCCCTTAGCGGGGAGTACAGATACGCAGTATTTT.